A selection of T cell receptor beta chains follows, all from one sample in a study of Ad26.COV2.S vaccination and SARS-CoV-2 variants. The data were produced by immunoSEQ multiplex PCR, yet TCRdb's version contains in-frame clones alone and is incomplete. The sample has around 370,000 clones, around 84% seen once. The sequencing here drew on peripheral blood, taken in a trial of Ad26.COV2.S vaccine versus placebo. Receptor source: a person between 18 and 59 years old who received the Ad26.COV2.S COVID-19 vaccine or a placebo. CDR3s include the opening cysteine and the closing phenylalanine or tryptophan. A D gene is named only where the DNA matches it firmly. Not every row has a clone size; where given, it reads once, few, many or a size class.

>NA|TRBV10-3|NA|TRBJ2-1
TGTGCCATCAGTGAGTCGTTTAGTGAGCAGTTCTTC
CAISESFSEQFF
>NA|TRBV4-1|NA|TRBJ2-7
TGCGCCAGCAGCCCGGTCGGGAAGGGGGGCTACGAGCAGTACTTC
CASSPVGKGGYEQYF
>NA|TRBV7-2|NA|TRBJ1-6
TGTGCCAGCAGCTTCTCCGGGGGGGGTTCACCCCTCCACTTT
CASSFSGGGSPLHF
>TRBD1|TRBV6-1|once|TRBJ1-2
TGTGCCAGCAGTGAAGATGGAGGGGACAGACCTTCCTATGGCTACACCTTC
CASSEDGGDRPSYGYTF
>TRBD2|TRBV10-2|NA|TRBJ2-2
TGCGCCAGCAGTTTGAGCGGGGGCCTTAACACCGGGGAGCTGTTTTTT
CASSLSGGLNTGELFF
>NA|TRBV28|NA|TRBJ2-1
TGTGCCAGCAACTCCCCCCGAGGTGAGCAGTTCTTC
CASNSPRGEQFF
>TRBD2|TRBV5-1|NA|TRBJ2-1
TGCGCCAGCAGCCCCTGGACTAGGGATGAGCAGTTCTTC
CASSPWTRDEQFF
>NA|TRBV2|NA|TRBJ2-7
TGTGCCAGCAGGTTCGAAGGGGTGGCCTACGAGCAGTACTTC
CASRFEGVAYEQYF
>NA|TRBV6-5|few|TRBJ2-2
TGTGCCAGCCTATCACCAGGGGTGGGCACCGGGGAGCTGTTTTTT
CASLSPGVGTGELFF
>TRBD1|TRBV7-2|NA|TRBJ2-5
TGTGCCAGCAGCTCCCGGGACAGGACCCAAGAGACCCAGTACTTC
CASSSRDRTQETQYF
>TRBD2|TRBV7-4|NA|TRBJ2-7
TGTGCCAGCAGCCCCCGGACAGGGTGCTGCACCGGACTAGCGGGAGTAAGCGAGCAGTACTTC
CASSPRTGCCTGLAGVSEQYF
>NA|TRBV9|NA|TRBJ2-1
TGTGCCAGCAGCGTAGGGGGCGGGGAAATCTACAATGAGCAGTTCTTC
CASSVGGGEIYNEQFF
>NA|TRBV10-3|NA|TRBJ2-7
TGTGCCAGTCGGACCGCGAACTACGAGCAGTACTTC
CASRTANYEQYF
>TRBD1|TRBV24-1|NA|TRBJ1-1
TGTGCCACCAGTGATTCCCGGACAGGGGGCCGGACTGAAGCTTTCTTT
CATSDSRTGGRTEAFF
>TRBD2|TRBV9|NA|TRBJ2-1
TGTGCCAGCAGCGTAGCTCCCCTAGCGGGGGGCAACAATGAGCAGTTCTTC
CASSVAPLAGGNNEQFF
>NA|TRBV2|NA|TRBJ2-3
TGTGCCAGCAGTGAAGATGCCGGGGGCGGCACAGATACGCAGTATTTT
CASSEDAGGGTDTQYF
>NA|TRBV19|NA|TRBJ2-3
TGCGTGGACGGGATCAGCACAGATACGCAGTATTTT
CVDGISTDTQYF
>TRBD2|TRBV4-3|NA|TRBJ2-5
TGCGCCAGCAGCCAAGGGGGACTAGCGGGGCAAGAGACCCAGTACTTC
CASSQGGLAGQETQYF
>TRBD1|TRBV6-6|NA|TRBJ2-7
TGTGCCAGCAGTTACGAGGGGGCAGGGGAGCAGTACTTC
CASSYEGAGEQYF
>NA|TRBV7-2|NA|TRBJ1-3
TGTGCCAGCAGCTTATCTGGAAACACCATATATTTT
CASSLSGNTIYF
>NA|TRBV15|few|TRBJ1-1
TGTGCCACCAGCAGAGATATCGGGGGGAACACTGAAGCTTTCTTT
CATSRDIGGNTEAFF
>TRBD1|TRBV6-2/TRBV6-3|NA|TRBJ1-6
TGTGCCAGCAGTAAACGGGACAGGGGGACGATTTGGGGCTCACCCCTCCACTTT
CASSKRDRGTIWGSPLHF
>NA|TRBV2|NA|TRBJ1-3
TGTGCCAGCATGACAGGTTTTAGAAACACCATATATTTT
CASMTGFRNTIYF
>NA|TRBV2|NA|TRBJ2-2
TGTGCCAGTCAGGGGGGGACCGGGGAGCTGTTTTTT
CASQGGTGELFF
>TRBD2|TRBV5-1|NA|TRBJ2-1
TGCGCCAGCAGCTTGGCCCGGCTAGCGGGGGGCTACAATGAGCAGTTCTTC
CASSLARLAGGYNEQFF
>NA|TRBV9|NA|TRBJ2-7
TGTGCCAGCAGTCCGGGGCAGGGGATCCCCTACGAGCAGTACTTC
CASSPGQGIPYEQYF
>TRBD1|TRBV6-6|few|TRBJ2-7
TGTGCCAGCAGCCGCTATCCTCCAACAGGGGGCTATTTACAGTACTTC
CASSRYPPTGGYLQYF
>TRBD1|TRBV29-1|NA|TRBJ1-2
TGCAGCGTCGACCGGGACAGTGCGGCCTTC
CSVDRDSAAF
>NA|TRBV6-4|few|TRBJ2-1
TGTGCCAGCAGTCTACAGGGGGAGGGTTACAATGAGCAGTTCTTC
CASSLQGEGYNEQFF
>NA|TRBV6-2/TRBV6-3|NA|TRBJ2-2
TGTGCCAGCAGTTACTCGAAGCAGCGGCAATCCACCGGGGAGCTGTTTTTT
CASSYSKQRQSTGELFF
>NA|TRBV9|once|TRBJ2-1
TGTGCCAGCAGCGTAATAGATGGCTTTCAGTTCTTC
CASSVIDGFQFF
>TRBD1|TRBV5-1|many|TRBJ1-2
TGCGCCAGCAGCTTGGCCTCGGACAGGTTCTATGGCTACACCTTC
CASSLASDRFYGYTF
>TRBD1|TRBV6-6|NA|TRBJ1-5
TGTGCCAGCAGTTTGCTACAGGGGGGGAATCAGCCCCAGCATTTT
CASSLLQGGNQPQHF
>NA|TRBV7-9|NA|TRBJ2-5
TGTGCCAGCAGCTTTTACAGCCAAGAGACCCAGTACTTC
CASSFYSQETQYF
>NA|TRBV29-1|NA|TRBJ1-4
TGCAGCTTTCAAACGTCCAATAATGAAAAACTGTTTTTT
CSFQTSNNEKLFF
>TRBD2|TRBV7-6|NA|TRBJ2-7
TGTGCCAGCAGCTCGGGACTAGCGGGAGCCTCCTACGAGCAGTACTTC
CASSSGLAGASYEQYF
>NA|TRBV10-1|NA|TRBJ1-1
TGCGCCAGCAGCAGGGCGTCTTCCGCTGAAGCTTTCTTT
CASSRASSAEAFF
>NA|TRBV11-2|NA|TRBJ2-7
TGTGCCAGCAGCTTTAGAGGGGACTACGAGCAGTACTTC
CASSFRGDYEQYF
>NA|TRBV2|NA|TRBJ2-3
TGTGCCAGCACCGCGGACCCGCGGGATACGCAGTATTTT
CASTADPRDTQYF
>NA|TRBV5-4|NA|TRBJ2-6
TGTGCCAGCAGCAACCCCTGGGACACTACATCTGGGGCCAACGTCCTGACTTTC
CASSNPWDTTSGANVLTF
>TRBD1|TRBV11-2|NA|TRBJ1-6
TGTGCCAGCAGCAAACTACAGGGGGCGCGAGATGATTCACCCCTCCACTTT
CASSKLQGARDDSPLHF
>TRBD1|TRBV5-1|NA|TRBJ1-2
TGCGCCAGCAGCAACCAGACAGGGCCCGGTGGCTACACCTTC
CASSNQTGPGGYTF
>NA|TRBV6-5|NA|TRBJ2-7
TGTGCCAGCAACATGGGGGTGAGGAGCTCCTACGAGCAGTACTTC
CASNMGVRSSYEQYF
>TRBD1|TRBV11-2|once|TRBJ1-2
TGTGCCAGCAGCTTAGTAGGGCAGGGGGACTATGGCTACACCTTC
CASSLVGQGDYGYTF
>NA|TRBV21-1|NA|TRBJ2-2
TGTGCCAGCAGCAAACGTGGCAGCCCCGCGGACCCCGGGGAGCTGTTTTTT
CASSKRGSPADPGELFF
>TRBD2|TRBV29-1|NA|TRBJ2-1
TGCAGCGTCCACCGACTAGCGGGAGTTTACAATGAGCAGTTCTTC
CSVHRLAGVYNEQFF
>NA|TRBV28|NA|TRBJ2-3
TGTGCCAGCAGGTCCGCGGGACAGCACACAGATACGCAGTATTTT
CASRSAGQHTDTQYF
>TRBD1|TRBV7-2|NA|TRBJ1-4
TGTGCCAGCAGCTTGGGCGACAGGGACGAAAAACTGTTTTTT
CASSLGDRDEKLFF
>NA|TRBV21-1|NA|TRBJ2-5
TGTGCCAGCAGCACCTTTACCTTCAAAACCTGGGGAAAAGAGACCCAGTACTTC
CASSTFTFKTWGKETQYF
>NA|TRBV3-1/TRBV3-2|NA|TRBJ2-7
TGTGCCAGCAGGCCCGGGCCTACCACCTACGAGCAGTACTTC
CASRPGPTTYEQYF
>NA|TRBV7-2|NA|TRBJ2-7
TGTGCCAGCAGCTTCCGCCTGGGTGGCTACGAGCAGTACTTC
CASSFRLGGYEQYF
>TRBD1|TRBV7-9|once|TRBJ1-6
TGTGCCAGCAGCTCAGGACAGGGGAATTCACCCCTCCACTTT
CASSSGQGNSPLHF